The sequence of this T cell receptor (beta chain) was determined in a study of shared clonotypes between healthy human individuals. CDR3 length equals 15 residues. CDR1 is SGHRS and CDR2 is YFSETQ in the germline V gene. Between the trimmed V and J ends, which lost 4 bases and 3 bases, there was a span of 16 bases. The repertoire was sequenced with immunoSEQ multiplex PCR; TCRdb's copy has only in-frame clones and lacks some. This table holds about 1.1 million clones, around 78% found once. Only one count was recorded for this clone. Its antigen is as yet unknown. The study, taken as a whole, reports: Generally, naive subsets (rather than memory subsets) showed larger estimated richness.

Free of recent acute infections or vaccinations, the donors were healthy HIV-negative adults. CD45RA+ naive and CD45RA-negative memory subsets were separated from CD4+ cells. The chain employs TRBV5-1 and TRBJ1-1; TRBD1 is a possible D gene (6 bases). The origin of this receptor is a man younger than 30 in good health. Some clones in this sample may be carry-over from other donors' samples. Sample: memory CD4+ T cells from PBMCs. Subset here: CD45RA-negative fraction. Written as DNA, the CDR3 is TGCGCCAGCAGCCGCGGGGCGGGGGCTGACACTGAAGCTTTCTTT. Translation gives CASSRGAGADTEAFF.